One sample yielded the 26 T cell receptor beta chains listed below, sequenced in a study of T cells after somatic rescue of genetic block (dated by TCRdb to 2018 to 2020). Libraries came from the immunoSEQ multiplex PCR assay. TCRdb holds this immuneACCESS table with in-frame rearrangements only. Some clones are missing; in checked studies, unresolved V genes explain under half, and the rest has no known cause. The sample table shows fewer than 150,000 clones, and under 95% are seen once. Of the sample, more than 1.4% is held by the ten largest clones. Sequenced sample: peripheral blood mononuclear cells (PBMCs). These receptors were taken from a young woman.

The chain is built from TRBV5-4 and TRBJ2-3; 15 bases are a match to TRBD2. The CDR3 length is 18 residues. V lost 4 bases, J lost 2 bases, and 8 bases stayed unmatched. The germline V gene encodes CDR1 SGHNT and CDR2 YYREEE (reference sequence). Here the CDR3 DNA reads TGTGCCAGCAGCCCGGGACTAGCGGGGGGACTCTACACAGATACGCAGTATTTT. Its protein is CASSPGLAGGLYTDTQYF.

The rearrangement uses TRBV11-3 and TRBJ2-7; 9 bases line up with TRBD2. CDR1 is SGHNT and CDR2 is YENEEA in the germline V gene. The CDR3 covers 13 residues. The V and J ends lost 7 bases and 4 bases, in that order; junction bases with no gene match: 5. For the CDR3, the DNA is TGTGCCAGCACCTACCTAGCGGGATACGAGCAGTACTTC. Its translation: CASTYLAGYEQYF.

The chain links TRBV30 to TRBJ2-1; 13 bases are a match to TRBD2. V was clipped by 5 bases and J by 0 bases; unmatched bases: 10. Germline-derived CDR1 and CDR2 are GTSNPN and SVGIG (reference sequence). The CDR3 is 18 amino acids. CDR3 sequence: CAWDGLAGDPSSYNEQFF. CDR3 in DNA: TGTGCCTGGGACGGACTAGCGGGGGACCCCAGCTCCTACAATGAGCAGTTCTTC.

The rearrangement links TRBV19 to TRBJ1-1; no reliable D call. The CDR3 spans 14 residues. The V end was cut by 7 bases, the J end by 6 bases, with 18 bases between. Germline V gene lookup returns CDR1 LNHDA and CDR2 SQIVND (reference sequence). CDR3 region: CASTTSPGPAEAFF. The CDR3 nucleotides read TGTGCCAGTACCACATCTCCTGGGCCCGCTGAAGCTTTCTTT.

The CDR3 DNA follows: TGTGCCAGCAGCTTGGCATTAGGCGGTAGTGAAGCTTTCTTT. Translating it yields CASSLALGGSEAFF. This rearrangement joins TRBV7-8 to TRBJ1-1; D not certain. Germline CDR1 and CDR2: SGHVS and FQNEAQ. Trimming took 3 bases from V and 7 from J, leaving 15 bases between them. The CDR3 loop spans 14 amino acids.

The chain has TRBV30 and TRBJ1-4; 8 nucleotides agree with TRBD1. The CDR3 contains 15 residues. The J segment lost 7 bases and the V segment lost 4 bases, leaving 11 bases of the junction unmatched. Germline V gene sequence: CDR1 GTSNPN, CDR2 SVGIG (reference sequence). Written as DNA, the CDR3 is TGTGCCTGGACCGGAAAGGGACAGGTTGTTGAAAAACTGTTTTTT. Its translation is CAWTGKGQVVEKLFF.

The chain links TRBV29-1 to TRBJ2-7; tentatively, D is TRBD1 (5 bases). The CDR3 spans 13 residues. CDR1 and CDR2 (germline): SQVTM, ANQGSEA. V was pared by 3 bases and J by 3 bases, with 12 bases between. CDR3 sequence reads: CSVEKGRGYEQYF. CDR3 nucleotides: TGCAGCGTTGAGAAGGGAAGGGGCTACGAGCAGTACTTC.

The J gene is TRBJ1-1, the V gene TRBV6-6, with D hard to call. The CDR3 has 14 residues. CDR1 is MNHNY, CDR2 SVGAGI, per germline (reference sequence). V lost 6 bases to trimming and J lost 4 bases, with 15 bases between them. This CDR3 is CASRGRGRSTEAFF. The CDR3 region has the DNA TGTGCCAGCAGAGGAAGAGGTCGCAGCACTGAAGCTTTCTTT.

With regard to this clone: This sample includes further DNA sequences coding for the same CDR3. The gene calls are TRBV9 and TRBJ2-3, with D tentatively TRBD2 (5 bases). V was trimmed by 0 bases and J by 3 bases, leaving 5 bases between them. The germline V gene encodes CDR1 SGDLS and CDR2 YYNGEE. The CDR3 is 13 amino acids. CDR3 in DNA: TGTGCCAGCAGCGTAGGCGGGACAGATACGCAGTATTTT. This translates into CASSVGGTDTQYF. Full variable domain (outside the CDR3, taken from reference TRBV9 and TRBJ2-3): DSGVTQTPKHLITATGQRVTLRCSPRSGDLSVYWYQQSLDQGLQFLIQYYNGEERAKGNILERFSAQQFPDLHSELNLSSLELGDSALYFCASSVGGTDTQYFGPGTRLTVL.

The chain has TRBV7-3 and TRBJ2-7, with a possible D match to TRBD2 (5 bases). The germline V gene encodes CDR1 SGHTA and CDR2 FQGTGA. The CDR3 runs to 13 residues. V lost 2 bases, J lost 4 bases, and 9 bases lay in between. Here the CDR3 reads CASSLSGEYEQYF. CDR3 nucleotide sequence: TGTGCCAGCAGCTTATCCGGGGAATACGAGCAGTACTTC.

This chain uses TRBV10-3 with TRBJ2-3, with TRBD2 matching 13 bases. Looked up from germline, CDR1 is ENHRY and CDR2 is SYGVKD. The V gene end was trimmed by 4 bases and the J gene end by 4 bases; junction bases not matched to a gene: 2. CDR3 length equals 15 residues. Here the CDR3 reads CAISGTSGGSDTQYF. The DNA of the CDR3 is TGTGCCATCAGTGGGACTAGCGGGGGATCAGATACGCAGTATTTT.

This clone showed up just a few times. This chain joins TRBV19 and TRBJ1-4; 8 bases line up with TRBD1. V lost 4 bases to trimming and J lost 3 bases; unmatched junction nucleotides: 16. This CDR3 region has 19 residues. Germline CDR1 and CDR2: LNHDA and SQIVND (reference sequence). The CDR3 loop reads CASSNSPRDRGSANEKLFF. The CDR3 DNA follows: TGTGCCAGTAGTAACAGCCCGCGCGACAGGGGATCAGCTAATGAAAAACTGTTTTTT.

The rearrangement links TRBV27 to TRBJ2-7; 9 bases fit TRBD1. Germline V CDR1 and CDR2: MNHEY, SMNVEV (reference sequence). With 5 bases clipped from V and 4 bases from J, the junction kept 12 bases outside the gene matches. This CDR3 spans 16 amino acids. The CDR3, as DNA: TGTGCCAGCAGTCTCTCCGGGACAGGGAAAAGTTACGAGCAGTACTTC. Encoded protein: CASSLSGTGKSYEQYF.

The genes are TRBV6-6 and TRBJ2-7; D is uncertain. Looked up from germline, CDR1 is MNHNY and CDR2 is SVGAGI (reference sequence). Trimming took off 6 bases at V and 1 base at J, with 7 bases between the two ends. The CDR3 has 12 residues. For the CDR3, the DNA is TGTGCCAGCAGCCAAGGGTCCTACGAGCAGTACTTC. This encodes CASSQGSYEQYF.

This rearrangement joins TRBV9 to TRBJ2-5; tentatively, D is TRBD1 (6 bases). This CDR3 comprises 14 residues. Germline V lookup: CDR1 SGDLS, CDR2 YYNGEE. With 4 bases removed from V and 4 bases from J, the gap between germline ends came to 14 bases. CDR3 loop: CASSYGQSRETQYF. DNA of the CDR3: TGTGCCAGCAGCTACGGACAGTCGAGAGAGACCCAGTACTTC. Drawing the rest from reference TRBV9 and TRBJ2-5, the complete variable domain is DSGVTQTPKHLITATGQRVTLRCSPRSGDLSVYWYQQSLDQGLQFLIQYYNGEERAKGNILERFSAQQFPDLHSELNLSSLELGDSALYFCASSYGQSRETQYFGPGTRLLVL.

The chain uses TRBV25-1 and TRBJ2-7; tentatively, D is TRBD1 (6 bases). The germline V gene encodes CDR1 MGHDK and CDR2 SYGVNS. Trimming left V 5 bases short and J 3 bases short, with 8 bases between. The CDR3 contains 12 residues. CDR3 loop: CASSTGYYEQYF. DNA of the CDR3: TGTGCCAGCAGTACAGGGTACTACGAGCAGTACTTC.

Turning to this clone: At one of its ends the junction is not consistent with the germline gene, which may arise from a read error. The rearrangement links TRBV6-5 to TRBJ1-1, with 9 positions matching TRBD1. Germline V lookup: CDR1 MNHEY, CDR2 SVGAGI. This CDR3 contains 15 residues. The CDR3 here is CASSYNRGDRASYRF. CDR3 sequence (DNA): TGTGCCAGCAGTTACAATCGTGGGGACAGGGCCTCCTACAGATTT.

The V and J genes are TRBV7-3 and TRBJ1-2, with 7 nucleotides matching TRBD1. The V gene's germline CDR1 is SGHTA and CDR2 FQGTGA. The CDR3 is 13 residues long. The trim removed 3 bases at V and 8 bases at J, leaving 6 bases unmatched. This CDR3 reads CASSFGQEDGYTF. DNA of the CDR3: TGTGCCAGCAGCTTCGGACAGGAGGACGGCTACACCTTC.

V and J are TRBV7-2 and TRBJ2-1; D gene uncertain. In germline, CDR1 is SGHTA, CDR2 FQGNSA. The CDR3 loop spans 11 amino acids. Trimming removed 5 bases at V and 12 bases at J, with 11 bases between. The CDR3 sequence: CASSPDVGQFF. The CDR3 bases are TGTGCCAGCAGCCCTGACGTGGGGCAGTTCTTC.

The gene calls are TRBV7-2 and TRBJ2-5; 7 nucleotides line up with TRBD1. J lost 5 bases, V lost 5 bases, and 14 bases had no gene match. Germline CDR1 reads SGHTA; CDR2 reads FQGNSA. CDR3 length: 16 amino acids. In DNA form, the CDR3 reads TGTGCCAGCAGCCCGACAGGGCTCACTTTGCGGGAGACCCAGTACTTC. This gives the protein CASSPTGLTLRETQYF.

CDR3 loop: CASGGQGAVTETQYF. The DNA of the CDR3 is TGTGCCAGCGGTGGACAGGGGGCGGTTACAGAGACCCAGTACTTC. The rearrangement joins TRBV2 to TRBJ2-5; 11 nucleotides align to TRBD1. The germline V gene encodes CDR1 SNHLY and CDR2 FYNNEI. With 8 bases clipped from V and 4 bases from J, the junction kept 9 bases outside the gene matches. This CDR3 comprises 15 residues.

The CDR3 coding sequence is TGCAGTGCTCTGCCGGACATTGAAGCTTTCTTT. It specifies CSALPDIEAFF. The J gene is TRBJ1-1, the V gene TRBV20-1; possibly TRBD1 for D (5 bases). This CDR3 region has 11 residues. Trimming cost V 5 bases and J 7 bases, with 11 bases left between them. Looked up from germline, CDR1 is DFQATT and CDR2 is SNEGSKA (reference sequence).

The DNA of the CDR3 is TGCGCCAGCAGCTTGGCCCCGGACAATGAGCAGTTCTTC. This gives the protein CASSLAPDNEQFF. This chain connects TRBV5-1 to TRBJ2-1; D remains unclear. There are 13 residues in the CDR3. The germline V gene has CDR1 SGHRS and CDR2 YFSETQ. V was pared by 0 bases and J by 5 bases, with 6 bases between.

The chain carries TRBV15 and TRBJ2-7; 14 positions match TRBD2. Germline-derived CDR1 and CDR2 are LNHNV and YYDKDF (reference sequence). Germline trimming cut 11 bases from V and 5 bases from J; bases unmatched to any gene: 11. The CDR3 covers 15 residues. The CDR3 nucleotides read TGTGCCGTCGTTTCGGGACTAGCGGGGGCCAACGAGCAGTACTTC. Its protein product is CAVVSGLAGANEQYF.

V and J are TRBV4-1 and TRBJ2-7; 7 positions match TRBD1. V dropped 4 bases and J dropped 2; count of bases not matched to a gene: 17. Germline V gene lookup returns CDR1 MGHRA and CDR2 YSYEKL. CDR3 size: 18 residues. CDR3 sequence: CASSPKLGRGNPTYEQYF. Written as DNA, the CDR3 is TGCGCCAGCAGCCCGAAGTTGGGCAGGGGGAATCCTACCTACGAGCAGTACTTC.

The chain is built from TRBV9 and TRBJ1-2; D gene uncertain. CDR1 and CDR2 (germline): SGDLS, YYNGEE. This CDR3 is 15 amino acids long. Trimming removed 6 bases from V and 4 bases from J, with 19 bases in between. CDR3 sequence (DNA): TGTGCCAGCACCCAACGTGGGGAGGGTAGCTATGGCTACACCTTC. It yields the protein CASTQRGEGSYGYTF.